Each of the 21 T cell receptor beta chains below was sequenced from the same sample in a study of blood T cell repertoires in COVID-19. Profiled with immunoSEQ multiplex PCR; TCRdb holds only in-frame clones, not every one. The table shows about 270,000 clones, with around 89% occurring only once. Sequencing was done on a sample of PBMCs or T cells enriched from blood (not recorded which). The receptors come from a woman in her forties or fifties who had recovered from COVID-19.

The rearrangement links TRBV27 to TRBJ2-2; D is ambiguous. V was trimmed by 0 bases and J by 0 bases, leaving 5 bases between them. CDR1 is MNHEY, CDR2 SMNVEV, per germline (reference sequence). CDR3 length: 15 amino acids. DNA of the CDR3: TGTGCCAGCAGTTTATCCCCCGCGAACACCGGGGAGCTGTTTTTT. Its protein product is CASSLSPANTGELFF.

Of note for this clone: One junction end does not reproduce the germline sequence, and a read error may be involved. This chain uses TRBV7-7 with TRBJ2-2, with TRBD1 matching 7 bases. The CDR3 is made up of 16 amino acids. CDR1 is SSHAT, CDR2 FNYEAQ, per germline (reference sequence). The CDR3, as DNA: TGTGCTAGCAGCTCACCGACAGGGACAAACACCGGGGAGCTGTTTTTT. This encodes CASSSPTGTNTGELFF.

This chain links TRBV12-3 or TRBV12-4 with TRBJ1-2; no reliable D call. The CDR3 is made up of 13 amino acids. V was trimmed by 5 bases and J by 14 bases, leaving 21 bases between them. CDR3 sequence: CASSLPPRLIVTF. In DNA form, the CDR3 reads TGTGCCAGCAGTCTGCCCCCAAGACTAATTGTAACCTTC.

The CDR3: CASSGTTGIPFSSGNTIYF. Here the CDR3 DNA reads TGTGCCAGCAGCGGAACGACAGGGATTCCCTTCTCCTCTGGAAACACCATATATTTT. The chain has TRBV11-2 and TRBJ1-3; TRBD1 aligns across 7 bases. The junction had 16 bases not matched to a gene; V was cut back by 5 bases and J by 0 bases. Germline V gene sequence: CDR1 SGHAT, CDR2 FQNNGV. There are 19 residues in the CDR3.

This chain links TRBV19 with TRBJ2-1; 10 nucleotides line up with TRBD2. This CDR3 has 17 amino acids. The germline V gene encodes CDR1 LNHDA and CDR2 SQIVND (reference sequence). V trimming: 3 bases; J trimming: 1 base; junction bases outside the gene matches: 6. The CDR3 coding sequence is TGTGCCAGTAGTATGTCTAGCGGGAGTCGGTCCTACAATGAGCAGTTCTTC. Translated, it gives CASSMSSGSRSYNEQFF.

This chain uses TRBV12-5 with TRBJ2-1; TRBD2 matches at 11 bases. This CDR3 region has 16 residues. Germline V gene sequence: CDR1 LGHNT, CDR2 FRNRAP. V was pared by 2 bases and J by 0 bases, with 0 bases of the junction left unmatched. CDR3: CASGLTSGGSYNEQFF. As DNA, the CDR3 is TGTGCTAGTGGTTTGACTAGCGGGGGCTCCTACAATGAGCAGTTCTTC.

The chain joins TRBV28 to TRBJ2-1; D is ambiguous. The ends were cut back, 5 bases at V and 3 bases at J, with 11 bases in the middle. The CDR3 sequence is 14 residues long. Per germline, CDR1 MDHEN and CDR2 SYDVKM. The CDR3 DNA sequence: TGTGCCAGCAGTCCTTATGCCTACTACAATGAGCAGTTCTTC. It is translated as CASSPYAYYNEQFF. Full variable domain (rest looked up from reference TRBV28 and TRBJ2-1): DVKVTQSSRYLVKRTGEKVFLECVQDMDHENMFWYRQDPGLGLRLIYFSYDVKMKEKGDIPEGYSVSREKKERFSLILESASTNQTSMYLCASSPYAYYNEQFFGPGTRLTVL.

The chain employs TRBV6-5 and TRBJ1-5, with TRBD1 as a possible D gene (6 bases). The CDR3 runs to 14 residues. V was shortened by 7 bases and J by 4 bases, with 14 bases between the two germline ends. Germline lookup yields CDR1 MNHEY and CDR2 SVGAGI. Here the CDR3 DNA reads TGTGCCAGCACTCTAAGACAGGTGAATCAGCCCCAGCATTTT. Translation: CASTLRQVNQPQHF.

The V call is TRBV19, the J call TRBJ1-1; D remains ambiguous. V was pared by 8 bases and J by 1 base, with 11 bases between. Germline loops: CDR1 LNHDA, CDR2 SQIVND (reference sequence). The CDR3 is 13 amino acids. As DNA, the CDR3 is TGTGCCAGTCAATGGTACGGGAACACTGAAGCTTTCTTT. Translating gives CASQWYGNTEAFF.

This chain links TRBV6-5 with TRBJ1-2, with TRBD1 matching over 9 bases. CDR1 MNHEY and CDR2 SVGAGI come from the germline V gene. The CDR3 totals 13 residues. After removal of 5 bases from V and 8 bases from J, the junction contained 6 bases not matched to a gene. The CDR3 bases are TGTGCCAGCAGTCCCGGGACAGGGAAAGGCTACACCTTC. Translating gives CASSPGTGKGYTF.

V usage is TRBV6-6 and J usage is TRBJ2-7, with a weak D call TRBD2 (7 bases). There are 15 residues in the CDR3. Germline V gives CDR1 MNHNY, CDR2 SVGAGI (reference sequence). V was cut by 2 bases and J by 0 bases, with 11 bases left in between. CDR3 amino acids: CASSYKGGASYEQYF. The CDR3, as DNA: TGTGCCAGCAGTTACAAGGGGGGGGCCTCCTACGAGCAGTACTTC.

The chain has TRBV27 and TRBJ1-5; D call uncertain. Trimming pared 6 bases from V and 6 bases from J, leaving 12 bases between. This CDR3 is built from 13 residues. Germline CDR1 is MNHEY and CDR2 is SMNVEV (reference sequence). CDR3 nucleotides: TGTGCCAGCAGGGCCATGGAGGCTCAGCCCCAGCATTTT. Its protein is CASRAMEAQPQHF.

The chain links TRBV29-1 to TRBJ1-5, with a weak D call TRBD1 (5 bases). Germline-derived CDR1 and CDR2 are SQVTM and ANQGSEA. This CDR3 has 13 amino acids. Trimming pared 4 bases from V and 4 bases from J, leaving 11 bases between. The CDR3 loop is CSVGAGLNQPQHF. Written as DNA, the CDR3 is TGCAGCGTTGGGGCAGGGCTTAATCAGCCCCAGCATTTT.

V usage is TRBV15 and J usage is TRBJ2-1; D is possibly TRBD1 (6 bases). The CDR3 sequence is 16 residues long. Per germline, CDR1 LNHNV and CDR2 YYDKDF (reference sequence). The ends were cut back, 2 bases at V and 4 bases at J, with 15 bases in the middle. This chain's CDR3 is CATSRQTGSFYNEQFF. The CDR3 nucleotides are TGTGCCACCAGCAGACAGACAGGCTCCTTTTACAATGAGCAGTTCTTC.

The rearrangement links TRBV5-6 to TRBJ2-3; D perhaps matches TRBD2 (5 bases). The V and J ends lost 2 bases and 2 bases respectively, with 12 bases between them. The germline V gene encodes CDR1 SGHDT and CDR2 YYEEEE. The CDR3 sequence is 15 residues long. Written as DNA, the CDR3 is TGTGCCAGCAGCTTTGTTCCTAGCACCACAGATACGCAGTATTTT. Protein product: CASSFVPSTTDTQYF. The whole variable domain, remainder taken from reference TRBV5-6 and TRBJ2-3, is DAGVTQSPTHLIKTRGQQVTLRCSPKSGHDTVSWYQQALGQGPQFIFQYYEEEERQRGNFPDRFSGHQFPNYSSELNVNALLLGDSALYLCASSFVPSTTDTQYFGPGTRLTVL.

The chain has TRBV3-1 (or the pseudogene TRBV3-2) and TRBJ1-5; possibly TRBD1 for D (6 bases). Germline CDR1 is LGHDT and CDR2 is YNNKEL (reference sequence). The CDR3 runs 16 residues. The V and J ends lost 1 base and 2 bases respectively, with 12 bases between them. The CDR3 is CASSQASGGGNQPQHF. For the CDR3, the DNA is TGTGCCAGCAGCCAAGCTTCGGGGGGCGGCAATCAGCCCCAGCATTTT.

The chain is built from TRBV30 and TRBJ2-3; D uncertain. Germline CDR1 GTSNPN, CDR2 SVGIG (reference sequence). The CDR3 runs 13 residues. Trimming left V 2 bases short and J 0 bases short, with 6 bases between. The CDR3 DNA is TGTGCCTGGAGTAGTACAAGCACAGATACGCAGTATTTT. Amino acid sequence: CAWSSTSTDTQYF.

The chain links TRBV21-1 to TRBJ1-1. TRBV21-1 is shown as a pseudogene. The CDR3 runs to 16 residues. The CDR3 loop is CASSKATGRGNTEAFF. The DNA of the CDR3 is TGTGCCAGCAGCAAAGCGACGGGGCGGGGGAACACTGAAGCTTTCTTT.

The chain recombines TRBV18 with TRBJ2-1; TRBD2 matches 14 bases. Germline V gives CDR1 KGHSH, CDR2 LQKENI. V trimming: 3 bases; J trimming: 6 bases; junction bases outside the gene matches: 10. The CDR3 has 18 amino acids. CDR3 sequence (DNA): TGTGCCAGCTCACCTACTGGACGGGGACTAGCGGGAGTCAATGAGCAGTTCTTC. Residues: CASSPTGRGLAGVNEQFF.

V gene TRBV29-1 combines with J gene TRBJ1-1, with a tentative D call TRBD1 (5 bases). The CDR3 length is 12 residues. Germline assignment: CDR1 SQVTM and CDR2 ANQGSEA. Trimming shortened V by 5 bases and J by 5 bases, and 12 bases separated the two germline ends. This CDR3 is CSVRTGGTEAFF. The CDR3 nucleotides read TGCAGCGTTCGGACGGGGGGAACTGAAGCTTTCTTT.

This rearrangement joins TRBV10-1 to TRBJ2-2; D gene unclear. Per the germline V gene, CDR1 is WNHNN and CDR2 is SYGVQD (reference sequence). Trimming stripped 3 bases from V and 6 bases from J, with 11 bases between. The CDR3 is 14 residues long. In DNA, the CDR3 is TGCGCCAGCAGTGAACGGTCAGGTTCCGGGGAGCTGTTTTTT. Protein product: CASSERSGSGELFF.